The clone carrying this T cell receptor beta chain occurred a few times. Preparing the TCRbeta library involved the use of unique molecular identifiers. Each CDR3 protein is one row after TCRdb ran MiXCR on the PCR reads. The table includes roughly 300,000 distinct CDR3 sequences, approximately 9.8% detected once. The V end lost 4 bases, the J end lost 2 bases, and 9 bases lay between the germline ends. There are 13 residues in the CDR3. This record comes from a study of T-cell reconstitution after alpha-beta-depleted transplantation in children. The gene calls are TRBV12-3 or TRBV12-4 and TRBJ2-7; D is undetermined. The specimen was PBMCs from the stem cell graft donor, collected from the stem cell graft. This receptor was taken from a human donor who donated a stem cell graft to a child with SCID. CDR3 nucleotide sequence: TGTGCCAGCAGTTCCCCCGGAACCTACGAGCAGTACTTC. Translation gives CASSSPGTYEQYF.